Listed below are T cell receptor beta chains from one sample, sequenced in a study of neurological immune-mediated disorders. TCRdb re-called the 5' RACE reads with MiXCR, one entry per CDR3 protein. The data show tens of thousands of distinct CDR3 sequences, with around 11% seen just once and approximately 6.6% held by the top ten. Sequencing was done on a sample of PBMCs. These receptors were collected from a male donor with HTLV-1-associated myelopathy (HAM/TSP). Both conserved end residues are part of each CDR3. The D gene is left open where the match is weak. For some rows the clone size is stated as once, few or many, or as a class when expanded; others skip it.

clone size: .
J gene: TRBJ2-7
V gene: TRBV7-2
D gene: .
CDR3 DNA: TGTGCCAGCAGCATCCTAGCACCGGACGAGCAGTACTTC
CDR3 protein: CASSILAPDEQYF

clone size: few
J gene: TRBJ2-2
V gene: TRBV27
D gene: .
CDR3 DNA: TGTGCCAGCAGTGGCTCCGGGACACACACCGGGGAGCTGTTTTTT
CDR3 protein: CASSGSGTHTGELFF

clone size: few
J gene: TRBJ1-5
V gene: TRBV9
D gene: .
CDR3 DNA: TGTGCCAGCAGCGTTTCGGGGGCCGGCAATCAGCCCCAGCATTTT
CDR3 protein: CASSVSGAGNQPQHF

clone size: many
J gene: TRBJ2-2
V gene: TRBV15
D gene: TRBD1
CDR3 DNA: TGTGCCACCAGCAGAGATACCGGGACAGGGGGCACTTCGAACACCGGGGAGCTGTTTTTT
CDR3 protein: CATSRDTGTGGTSNTGELFF

clone size: many
J gene: TRBJ1-1
V gene: TRBV6-4
D gene: .
CDR3 DNA: TGTGCCAGCAGCCCCGGGGGCCAGCCCACTGAAGCTTTCTTT
CDR3 protein: CASSPGGQPTEAFF

clone size: many
J gene: TRBJ1-2
V gene: TRBV20-1
D gene: TRBD1
CDR3 DNA: TGCAGCACCCAAGGGACAGGGAAGCTTAACTATGGCTACACCTTC
CDR3 protein: CSTQGTGKLNYGYTF

clone size: many
J gene: TRBJ2-2
V gene: TRBV7-2
D gene: .
CDR3 DNA: TGTGCCAGCAGCCAACAGGCCACGAACACCGGGGAGCTGTTTTTT
CDR3 protein: CASSQQATNTGELFF

clone size: many
J gene: TRBJ1-5
V gene: TRBV6-5
D gene: .
CDR3 DNA: TGTGCCAGCAGTACAGGGATCGGCAATCAGCCCCAGCATTTT
CDR3 protein: CASSTGIGNQPQHF

clone size: many
J gene: TRBJ2-3
V gene: TRBV7-6
D gene: .
CDR3 DNA: TGTGCCAGCAGCTCCCGGTTTGGGAGCCCCACAGATACGCAGTATTTT
CDR3 protein: CASSSRFGSPTDTQYF

clone size: many
J gene: TRBJ2-3
V gene: TRBV9
D gene: .
CDR3 DNA: TGTGCCAGCAGCGTAAACTCAGATACGCAGTATTTT
CDR3 protein: CASSVNSDTQYF

clone size: few
J gene: TRBJ1-5
V gene: TRBV19
D gene: .
CDR3 DNA: TGTGCCAGTAGTATGATCCAGGGAAATCAGCCCCAGCATTTT
CDR3 protein: CASSMIQGNQPQHF

clone size: .
J gene: TRBJ1-1
V gene: TRBV5-1
D gene: TRBD1
CDR3 DNA: TGCGCCAGCAGCTTACAGGGGCCGACGGGGAACACTGAAGCTTTCTTT
CDR3 protein: CASSLQGPTGNTEAFF

clone size: many
J gene: TRBJ2-1
V gene: TRBV18
D gene: TRBD2
CDR3 DNA: TGTGCCAGCTCACCACTAGCGGGGGCAACTTATGAGCAGTTCTTC
CDR3 protein: CASSPLAGATYEQFF

clone size: many
J gene: TRBJ2-3
V gene: TRBV29-1
D gene: .
CDR3 DNA: TGCAGCGTTGCCCCCTCCACTCCCACAGATACGCAGTATTTT
CDR3 protein: CSVAPSTPTDTQYF

clone size: many
J gene: TRBJ2-7
V gene: TRBV7-7
D gene: TRBD1
CDR3 DNA: TGTGCCAGCAGCTTAGGGACAGGGCCCTCCTACGAGCAGTACTTC
CDR3 protein: CASSLGTGPSYEQYF

clone size: many
J gene: TRBJ2-2
V gene: TRBV4-3
D gene: .
CDR3 DNA: TGCGCCAGCAGCCGCCAGACAGGCTCGGACACCGGGGAGCTGTTTTTT
CDR3 protein: CASSRQTGSDTGELFF

clone size: few
J gene: TRBJ1-1
V gene: TRBV7-9
D gene: .
CDR3 DNA: TGTGCCAGCAGCACCCCGGGCTGGAACACTGAAGCTTTCTTT
CDR3 protein: CASSTPGWNTEAFF

clone size: many
J gene: TRBJ2-3
V gene: TRBV6-5
D gene: TRBD2
CDR3 DNA: TGTGCCAGCACCTCAGCGGGGGCCGCCACAGATACGCAGTATTTT
CDR3 protein: CASTSAGAATDTQYF

clone size: .
J gene: TRBJ2-5
V gene: TRBV5-1
D gene: TRBD2
CDR3 DNA: TGTGCCAGCAGCTTCGGAGCGGGGGTCCAAGAGACCCAGTACTTC
CDR3 protein: CASSFGAGVQETQYF

clone size: .
J gene: TRBJ1-4
V gene: TRBV30
D gene: .
CDR3 DNA: TGTGCCTGGAGTGTATTCATTTGGGCCCTTAGGGGTGAAAAACTGTTTTTT
CDR3 protein: CAWSVFIWALRGEKLFF

clone size: many
J gene: TRBJ1-6
V gene: TRBV20-1
D gene: TRBD1
CDR3 DNA: TGCAGTGCTAGATCCGGGACAGGTTCTACTACCGCCTCTAATTCACCCCTCCACTTT
CDR3 protein: CSARSGTGSTTASNSPLHF

clone size: many
J gene: TRBJ2-7
V gene: TRBV5-1
D gene: .
CDR3 DNA: TGCGCCAGCGGGCCCTTGTTTTCCTCCTACGAGCAGTACTTC
CDR3 protein: CASGPLFSSYEQYF

clone size: many
J gene: TRBJ1-4
V gene: TRBV3-1
D gene: .
CDR3 DNA: TGTGCCAGCAGCCAAGAGGCGGCGGTGACTAATGAAAAACTGTTTTTT
CDR3 protein: CASSQEAAVTNEKLFF

clone size: many
J gene: TRBJ1-1
V gene: TRBV20-1
D gene: .
CDR3 DNA: TGCAGTGCTAGACAGGGAGGGAGCCTGAACACTGAAGCTTTCTTT
CDR3 protein: CSARQGGSLNTEAFF

clone size: many
J gene: TRBJ1-1
V gene: TRBV5-1
D gene: .
CDR3 DNA: TGCGCCAGCAGCCAATTTAAACGACAGAACACTGAAGCTTTCTTT
CDR3 protein: CASSQFKRQNTEAFF

clone size: many
J gene: TRBJ2-5
V gene: TRBV5-1
D gene: TRBD2
CDR3 DNA: TGCGCCAGCAGCTTGGGGGGACTAGCGGGGGGAGAGACCCAGTACTTC
CDR3 protein: CASSLGGLAGGETQYF

clone size: few
J gene: TRBJ2-2
V gene: TRBV19
D gene: .
CDR3 DNA: TGTGCCAGTAGTAGGGCGAAGAACACCGGGGAGCTGTTTTTT
CDR3 protein: CASSRAKNTGELFF

clone size: many
J gene: TRBJ2-7
V gene: TRBV7-2
D gene: .
CDR3 DNA: TGTGCCAGCAGCTTATTCTTCGGGAGCTCCTACGAGCAGTACTTC
CDR3 protein: CASSLFFGSSYEQYF

clone size: many
J gene: TRBJ2-6
V gene: TRBV20-1
D gene: TRBD1
CDR3 DNA: TGCAGTGCTCACCCGGGACAGGGGGCATATTCTGGGGCCAACGTCCTGACTTTC
CDR3 protein: CSAHPGQGAYSGANVLTF

clone size: many
J gene: TRBJ1-4
V gene: TRBV7-8
D gene: .
CDR3 DNA: TGTGCCAGCAGCCCTAGCCGCGGAGCCCTAGGGAGGAGTGAAAAACTGTTTTTT
CDR3 protein: CASSPSRGALGRSEKLFF

clone size: many
J gene: TRBJ2-6
V gene: TRBV7-7
D gene: TRBD1
CDR3 DNA: TGTGCTAGCAGCCCCGGACAGGGGGCTGGGGCCAACGTCCTGACTTTC
CDR3 protein: CASSPGQGAGANVLTF

clone size: many
J gene: TRBJ1-2
V gene: TRBV12-3/TRBV12-4
D gene: .
CDR3 DNA: TGTGCCAGCAGTTTCTCCCTTTATGGCTACACCTTC
CDR3 protein: CASSFSLYGYTF

clone size: many
J gene: TRBJ2-7
V gene: TRBV20-1
D gene: .
CDR3 DNA: TGCAGTGCCGAGGACGTGCAAAGCTCCTACGAGCAGTACTTC
CDR3 protein: CSAEDVQSSYEQYF

clone size: many
J gene: TRBJ2-5
V gene: TRBV5-1
D gene: .
CDR3 DNA: TGCGCCAGCAGCTTCGCAGGGCGCCAAGAGACCCAGTACTTC
CDR3 protein: CASSFAGRQETQYF

clone size: many
J gene: TRBJ1-2
V gene: TRBV5-1
D gene: .
CDR3 DNA: TGCGCCAGCAGCTTGGGAGCCCATGGCTACACCTTC
CDR3 protein: CASSLGAHGYTF

clone size: many
J gene: TRBJ2-5
V gene: TRBV5-1
D gene: .
CDR3 DNA: TGCGCCAGCAGCTTCTCAGTCAGCAAAGAGACCCAGTACTTC
CDR3 protein: CASSFSVSKETQYF

clone size: many
J gene: TRBJ2-3
V gene: TRBV20-1
D gene: .
CDR3 DNA: TGCAGTGCCCCCCAGGGGGATACGCAGTATTTT
CDR3 protein: CSAPQGDTQYF

clone size: many
J gene: TRBJ2-7
V gene: TRBV27
D gene: TRBD1
CDR3 DNA: TGTGCCAGCAGTTTATCGACAGGGCCCCCCTACGAGCAGTACTTC
CDR3 protein: CASSLSTGPPYEQYF

clone size: many
J gene: TRBJ1-3
V gene: TRBV20-1
D gene: .
CDR3 DNA: TGCAGTGCGGACAGTTCTGCTGGAAACACCATATATTTT
CDR3 protein: CSADSSAGNTIYF

clone size: many
J gene: TRBJ1-5
V gene: TRBV10-3
D gene: .
CDR3 DNA: TGTGCCATCAGTTCTTCAGGACCGGATCAGCCCCAGCATTTT
CDR3 protein: CAISSSGPDQPQHF

clone size: many
J gene: TRBJ1-3
V gene: TRBV10-3
D gene: .
CDR3 DNA: TGTGCCATCAGGCCGGACACAAGCTCTGGAAACACCATATATTTT
CDR3 protein: CAIRPDTSSGNTIYF

clone size: many
J gene: TRBJ1-3
V gene: TRBV7-2
D gene: .
CDR3 DNA: TGTGCCAGCAGCTTATGGGGGGGGGGCCTGGGCTCTGGAAACACCATATATTTT
CDR3 protein: CASSLWGGGLGSGNTIYF

clone size: many
J gene: TRBJ2-3
V gene: TRBV28
D gene: TRBD2
CDR3 DNA: TGTGCCAGCAGTTCCCCCCAGCGGGGGGGCCGTGATACGCAGTATTTT
CDR3 protein: CASSSPQRGGRDTQYF

clone size: many
J gene: TRBJ2-7
V gene: TRBV5-1
D gene: .
CDR3 DNA: TGCGCCAGCAGCTTGCAGGCCTCCTACGAGCAGTACTTC
CDR3 protein: CASSLQASYEQYF

clone size: many
J gene: TRBJ2-1
V gene: TRBV7-8
D gene: .
CDR3 DNA: TGTGCCAGCAGCTCAACCAGAGTTCTGGGCAATGAGCAGTTCTTC
CDR3 protein: CASSSTRVLGNEQFF

clone size: many
J gene: TRBJ2-4
V gene: TRBV25-1
D gene: .
CDR3 DNA: TGTGCCAGCAGTGGGAGGGACGGGGGCATTCAGTACTTC
CDR3 protein: CASSGRDGGIQYF

clone size: many
J gene: TRBJ2-5
V gene: TRBV5-6
D gene: .
CDR3 DNA: TGTGCCAGCAGCTTCGCTGATGAGACCCAGTACTTC
CDR3 protein: CASSFADETQYF

clone size: few
J gene: TRBJ1-4
V gene: TRBV7-8
D gene: .
CDR3 DNA: TGTGCCAGCAGCTTAGAGATTCCCAGCGGATCTAATGAAAAACTGTTTTTT
CDR3 protein: CASSLEIPSGSNEKLFF

clone size: many
J gene: TRBJ1-4
V gene: TRBV20-1
D gene: .
CDR3 DNA: TGCAGTGCTAGAGACCGTGAGGGGGAAAAACTGTTTTTT
CDR3 protein: CSARDREGEKLFF